This TCR beta chain was captured by sequencing in a study of molecular identifiers for immune sequencing clone quantification. Study-wide results and limits: Sharing of a barcode by identical TCR molecules could cause highly expanded clone sizes to be underestimated. Jurkat TCR RNA that was spiked in from one cell was reportedly detectable among under 1.2 million naive cells.

Listed TCR primers and previously described methods were used for bulk TCR libraries. TCRdb reprocessed the PCR reads with MiXCR, giving one entry per CDR3 protein. The profile shows about 630,000 distinct CDR3 sequences, approximately 24% of them singletons. This clonotype has a count of ten or more. As yet, its antigen is unknown. Source material: naive CD8+ T cells from blood, with Jurkat cell RNA spiked in. As for subset: FACS-sorted CD8+CD4-CCR7+CD45RA+ naive T cells. This sequence was found in a human donor in good health. Some libraries in this study had Jurkat cell RNA spiked in.

CDR3 amino acids: CASSVGTSLADTQYF. DNA for the CDR3: TGTGCCAGCAGCGTCGGGACTAGCCTCGCAGATACGCAGTATTTT. J is TRBJ2-3 and V is TRBV9, with 9 bases aligning to TRBD2. Trimming removed 2 bases from V and 4 bases from J; junction bases left unmatched: 5. This CDR3 is built from 15 residues. Germline loops: CDR1 SGDLS, CDR2 YYNGEE.